This is a list of T cell receptor beta chains from one sample in a study of blood T cell repertoires in COVID-19. Here immunoSEQ multiplex PCR was the method, and the copy in TCRdb shows in-frame clones only, minus some. The sample includes 100,000 to 150,000 clones, 84% of them seen just once. The specimen was peripheral blood. The receptors stem from a woman aged 25 to 45 who had recovered from COVID-19. The CDR3 runs from the conserved cysteine through the conserved F or W. The D gene is left open where the match is weak. The size field is filled for only some rows; it gives once, few, many or a size class.

>TRBD1|TRBJ2-7|-|13|TRBV10-3
CAISRDSLTEQYF
TGTGCCATTAGTCGGGACAGCCTCACCGAGCAGTACTTC
>TRBD1|TRBJ2-7|-|16|TRBV5-1
CASSDITGGGKGEQYF
TGCGCCAGCAGCGACATTACAGGGGGCGGTAAGGGCGAGCAGTACTTC
>TRBD2|TRBJ2-1|-|15|TRBV10-3
CAISDRAGEVDEQFF
TGTGCCATCAGTGATAGGGCGGGGGAAGTCGATGAGCAGTTCTTC
>TRBD2|TRBJ2-3|-|14|TRBV6-1
CASSEASGRDTQYF
TGTGCCAGCAGTGAGGCTAGCGGGAGGGATACGCAGTATTTT
>-|TRBJ2-1|once|16|TRBV27
CASRGGDSHSYNEQFF
TGTGCCAGCAGAGGCGGGGACTCGCATTCCTACAATGAGCAGTTCTTC
>TRBD1|TRBJ1-1|-|12|TRBV5-1
CASSLGQGRAFF
TGCGCCAGCAGCCTGGGACAGGGTCGAGCTTTCTTT
>-|TRBJ2-7|-|14|TRBV6-5
CASSYSGKTYEQYF
TGTGCCAGCAGTTACTCTGGCAAGACCTACGAGCAGTACTTC
>-|TRBJ1-4|-|15|TRBV2
CASSEGGPVAEKLFF
TGTGCCAGCAGTGAAGGAGGCCCCGTAGCTGAAAAACTGTTTTTT
>TRBD1|TRBJ1-1|-|14|TRBV2
CASSERRGRGEAFF
TGTGCCAGCAGTGAGCGGAGGGGGCGGGGTGAAGCTTTCTTT
>-|TRBJ2-2|-|12|TRBV30
CAYPRRGGELFF
TGTGCCTACCCGCGGAGGGGCGGGGAGCTGTTTTTT
>TRBD1|TRBJ1-1|-|15|TRBV19
CASSYGRGLATEAFF
TGTGCCAGTAGTTATGGCAGGGGGCTGGCCACTGAAGCTTTCTTT
>TRBD1|TRBJ2-3|-|17|TRBV19
CASSGLQQGSGTDTQYF
TGTGCCAGTAGTGGTCTTCAACAGGGGAGTGGCACAGATACGCAGTATTTT
>-|TRBJ1-2|-|14|TRBV9
CASSGGTGQHGYTF
TGTGCCAGCAGCGGGGGAACAGGGCAGCATGGCTACACCTTC
>-|TRBJ2-5|-|16|TRBV5-1
CASSLGVGVSPETQYF
TGCGCCAGCAGCTTAGGTGTGGGAGTATCCCCAGAGACCCAGTACTTC
>TRBD1|TRBJ1-4|-|15|TRBV27
CASGRQGAEDEKLFF
TGTGCCAGCGGCCGACAGGGGGCGGAGGATGAAAAACTGTTTTTT
>TRBD1|TRBJ1-3|-|15|TRBV5-5
CASSLGQGAGNTIYF
TGTGCCAGCAGCCTCGGACAGGGAGCTGGAAACACCATATATTTT
>-|TRBJ2-5|once|15|TRBV6-5
CASSYHRGRGETQYF
TGTGCCAGCAGTTACCACAGGGGGAGGGGAGAGACCCAGTACTTC
>TRBD1|TRBJ1-2|-|13|TRBV6-5
CASRDRLNYGYTF
TGTGCCAGCCGGGACAGGCTCAACTATGGCTACACCTTC
>-|TRBJ2-3|-|12|TRBV10-2
CASSVAGDTQYF
TGCGCCAGCAGTGTTGCGGGGGATACGCAGTATTTT
>-|TRBJ1-1|-|16|TRBV5-6
CASSEWGGRGNTEAFF
TGTGCCAGCAGTGAATGGGGGGGTCGAGGGAACACTGAAGCTTTCTTT
>-|TRBJ1-5|-|15|TRBV7-8
CASSLLSQIDQPQHF
TGTGCCAGCAGCTTATTGTCCCAGATTGATCAGCCCCAGCATTTT
>TRBD1|TRBJ1-1|-|14|TRBV5-1
CASNIGQVNTEAFF
TGCGCCAGCAATATCGGACAGGTAAACACTGAAGCTTTCTTT
>TRBD2|TRBJ2-5|-|15|TRBV2
CASSHKRGIVETQYF
TGTGCCAGCAGTCACAAGCGGGGTATCGTCGAGACCCAGTACTTC
>TRBD2|TRBJ2-1|few|15|TRBV2
CASSAGTSSYNEQFF
TGTGCCAGCAGTGCAGGGACTAGCTCCTACAATGAGCAGTTCTTC
>-|TRBJ1-4|once|13|TRBV12-3/TRBV12-4
CASSSAGNEKLFF
TGTGCCAGCAGTTCGGCGGGAAATGAAAAACTGTTTTTT